This T cell receptor (beta chain) was recorded in a study of blood T cell repertoires in COVID-19. About the study: Spain, Italy and the United States supplied samples that represented acute and convalescent COVID-19. T cells, B-cell-depleted T cells, or PBMCs supplied cDNA or gDNA.

Germline CDR1 and CDR2: LGHNA and YNFKEQ. This CDR3 is 14 amino acids long. With 0 bases removed from V and 6 bases from J, the gap between germline ends came to 11 bases. Seattle's enrolled individuals joined amid active infection and were then monitored longitudinally. Clones were read by immunoSEQ multiplex PCR, and TCRdb kept only the in-frame ones, dropping some. There are approximately 150,000 clones in the sample; roughly 89% occur only once, and about 8.9% lies in the top ten. The gene calls are TRBV4-2 and TRBJ1-1; D gene uncertain. The sample consisted of peripheral blood. This TCR derives from a man aged 25 to 40 with COVID-19, enrolled during active disease. The CDR3 bases are TGTGCCAGCAGCCAAGATGCGGTACGGTCTGAAGCTTTCTTT. Translating it yields CASSQDAVRSEAFF.